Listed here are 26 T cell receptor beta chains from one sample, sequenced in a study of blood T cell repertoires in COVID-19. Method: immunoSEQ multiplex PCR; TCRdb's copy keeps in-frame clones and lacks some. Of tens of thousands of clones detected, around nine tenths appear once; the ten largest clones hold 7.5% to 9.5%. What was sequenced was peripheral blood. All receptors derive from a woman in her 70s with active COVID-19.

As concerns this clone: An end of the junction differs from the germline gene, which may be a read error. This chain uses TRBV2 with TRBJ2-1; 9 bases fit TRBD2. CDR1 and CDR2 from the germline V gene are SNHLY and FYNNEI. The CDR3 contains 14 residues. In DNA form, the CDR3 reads TGTGCCACCAGTGGGCGGGAGGGAAACAATGAGCAGTTCTTC. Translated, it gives CATSGREGNNEQFF.

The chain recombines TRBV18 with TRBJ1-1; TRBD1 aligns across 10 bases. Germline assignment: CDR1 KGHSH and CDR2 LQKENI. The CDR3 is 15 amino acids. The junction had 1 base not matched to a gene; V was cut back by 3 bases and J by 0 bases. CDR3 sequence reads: CASSPGTGVNTEAFF. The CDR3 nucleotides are TGTGCCAGCTCACCGGGGACAGGGGTGAACACTGAAGCTTTCTTT.

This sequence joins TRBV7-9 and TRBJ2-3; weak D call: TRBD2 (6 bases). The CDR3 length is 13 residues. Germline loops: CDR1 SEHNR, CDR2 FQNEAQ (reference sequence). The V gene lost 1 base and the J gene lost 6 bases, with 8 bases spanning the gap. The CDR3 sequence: CASSLVGGDTQYF. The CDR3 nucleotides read TGTGCCAGCAGCTTAGTTGGGGGGGATACGCAGTATTTT.

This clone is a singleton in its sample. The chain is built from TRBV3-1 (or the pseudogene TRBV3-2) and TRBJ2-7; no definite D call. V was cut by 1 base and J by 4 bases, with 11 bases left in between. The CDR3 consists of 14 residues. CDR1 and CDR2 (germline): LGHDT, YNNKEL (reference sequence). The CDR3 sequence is CASSQVGGEYEQYF. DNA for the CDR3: TGTGCCAGCAGCCAAGTAGGCGGAGAATACGAGCAGTACTTC.

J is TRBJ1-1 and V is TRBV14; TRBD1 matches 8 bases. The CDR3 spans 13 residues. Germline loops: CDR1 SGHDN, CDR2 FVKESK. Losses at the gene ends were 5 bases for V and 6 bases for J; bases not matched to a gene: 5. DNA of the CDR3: TGTGCCAGCAGCTCGGACAGGGACTCTGAAGCTTTCTTT. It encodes CASSSDRDSEAFF.

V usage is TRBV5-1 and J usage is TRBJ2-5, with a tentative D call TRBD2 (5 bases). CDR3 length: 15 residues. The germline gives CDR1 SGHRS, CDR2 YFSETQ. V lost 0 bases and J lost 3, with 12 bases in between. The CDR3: CASSLGWAREETQYF. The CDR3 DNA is TGCGCCAGCAGCTTGGGGTGGGCGAGGGAAGAGACCCAGTACTTC.

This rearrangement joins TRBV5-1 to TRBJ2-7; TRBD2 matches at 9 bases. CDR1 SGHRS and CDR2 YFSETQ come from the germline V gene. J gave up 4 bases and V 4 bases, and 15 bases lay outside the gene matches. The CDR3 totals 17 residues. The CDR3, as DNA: TGCGCCAGCAGCCCCATCGGGGGTAGCGGGAGTGGGTACGAGCAGTACTTC. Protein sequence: CASSPIGGSGSGYEQYF.

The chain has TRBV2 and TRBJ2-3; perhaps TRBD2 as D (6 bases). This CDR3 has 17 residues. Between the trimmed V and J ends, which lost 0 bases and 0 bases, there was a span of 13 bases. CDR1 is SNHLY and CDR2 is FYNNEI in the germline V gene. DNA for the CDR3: TGTGCCAGCAGTGAAGCTCTGACTAGGGTCAGCACAGATACGCAGTATTTT. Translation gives CASSEALTRVSTDTQYF.

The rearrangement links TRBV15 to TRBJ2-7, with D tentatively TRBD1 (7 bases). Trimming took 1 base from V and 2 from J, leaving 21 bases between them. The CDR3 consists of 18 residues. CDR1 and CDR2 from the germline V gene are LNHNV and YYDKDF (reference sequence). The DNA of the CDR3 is TGTGCCACCAGCAGAGGGAGGGCACGGACAGGATCAGCCTACGAGCAGTACTTC. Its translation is CATSRGRARTGSAYEQYF.

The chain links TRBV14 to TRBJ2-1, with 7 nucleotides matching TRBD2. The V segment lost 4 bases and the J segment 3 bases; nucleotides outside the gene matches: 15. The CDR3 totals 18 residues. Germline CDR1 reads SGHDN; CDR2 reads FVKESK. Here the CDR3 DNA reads TGTGCCAGCAGCCGCTGGGCCCCCAGGCTAGCGGTCTACAATGAGCAGTTCTTC. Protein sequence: CASSRWAPRLAVYNEQFF.

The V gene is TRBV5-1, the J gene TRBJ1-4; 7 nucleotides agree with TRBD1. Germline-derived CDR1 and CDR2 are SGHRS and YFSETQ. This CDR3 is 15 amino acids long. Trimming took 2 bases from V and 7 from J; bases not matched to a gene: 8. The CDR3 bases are TGCGCCAGCAGCTTCTTGACAGGGATGGGTGAAAAACTGTTTTTT. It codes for CASSFLTGMGEKLFF.

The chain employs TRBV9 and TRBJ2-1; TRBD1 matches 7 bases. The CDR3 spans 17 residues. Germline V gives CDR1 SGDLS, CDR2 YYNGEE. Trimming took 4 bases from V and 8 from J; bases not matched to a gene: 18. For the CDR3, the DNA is TGTGCCAGCAGCCCTAGACAACACCTACTTACAGGGGATGAGCAGTTCTTC. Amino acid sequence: CASSPRQHLLTGDEQFF.

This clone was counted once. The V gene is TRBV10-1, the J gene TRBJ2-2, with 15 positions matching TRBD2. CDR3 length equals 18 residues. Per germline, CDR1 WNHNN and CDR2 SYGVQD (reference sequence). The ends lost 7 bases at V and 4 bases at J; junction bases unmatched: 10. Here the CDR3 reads CASIVPGLAGGTTGELFF. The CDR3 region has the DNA TGCGCCAGCATAGTCCCGGGACTAGCGGGAGGTACCACCGGGGAGCTGTTTTTT.

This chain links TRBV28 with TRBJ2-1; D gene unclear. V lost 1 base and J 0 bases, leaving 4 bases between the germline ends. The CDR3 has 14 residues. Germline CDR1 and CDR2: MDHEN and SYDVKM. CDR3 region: CASSLLASYNEQFF. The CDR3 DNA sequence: TGTGCCAGCAGTTTATTGGCCTCCTACAATGAGCAGTTCTTC.

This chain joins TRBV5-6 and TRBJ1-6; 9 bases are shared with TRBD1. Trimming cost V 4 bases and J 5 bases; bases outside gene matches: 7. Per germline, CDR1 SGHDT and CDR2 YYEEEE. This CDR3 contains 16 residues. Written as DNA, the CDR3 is TGTGCCAGCAGCCAAAATGGACAGGGGAATAATTCACCCCTCCACTTT. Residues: CASSQNGQGNNSPLHF.

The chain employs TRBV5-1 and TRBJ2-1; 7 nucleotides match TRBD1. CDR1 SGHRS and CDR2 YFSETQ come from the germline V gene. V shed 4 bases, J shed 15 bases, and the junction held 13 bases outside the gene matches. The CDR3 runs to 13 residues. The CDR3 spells CASSGPGQSAWFF. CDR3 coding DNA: TGCGCCAGCAGCGGTCCGGGACAGTCTGCGTGGTTCTTC.

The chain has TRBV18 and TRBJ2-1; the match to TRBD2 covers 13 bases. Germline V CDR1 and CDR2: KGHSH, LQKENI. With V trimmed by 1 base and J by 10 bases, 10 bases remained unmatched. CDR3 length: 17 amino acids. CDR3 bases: TGTGCCAGCTCACCACGAGGTGGACTAGCGGGAGACCCGGAGCAGTTCTTC. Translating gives CASSPRGGLAGDPEQFF.

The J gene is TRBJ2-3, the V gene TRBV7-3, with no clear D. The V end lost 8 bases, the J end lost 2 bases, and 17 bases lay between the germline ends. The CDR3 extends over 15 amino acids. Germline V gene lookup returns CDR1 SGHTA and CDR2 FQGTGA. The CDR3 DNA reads TGTGCCAGCGCCCCCTTTAAGAGCCCCACAGATACGCAGTATTTT. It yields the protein CASAPFKSPTDTQYF.

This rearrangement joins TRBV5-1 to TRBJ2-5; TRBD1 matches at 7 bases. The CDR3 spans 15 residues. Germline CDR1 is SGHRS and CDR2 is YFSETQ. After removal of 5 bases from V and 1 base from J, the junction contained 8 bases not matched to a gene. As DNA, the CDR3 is TGCGCCAGCAGAACGGGTGGGACAGCCCAAGAGACCCAGTACTTC. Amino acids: CASRTGGTAQETQYF.

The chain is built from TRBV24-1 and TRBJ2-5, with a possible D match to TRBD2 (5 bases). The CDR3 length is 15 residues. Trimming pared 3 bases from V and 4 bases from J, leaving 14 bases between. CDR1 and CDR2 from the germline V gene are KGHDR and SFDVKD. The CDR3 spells CATSDPPGIRETQYF. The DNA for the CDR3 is TGTGCCACCAGTGATCCCCCGGGAATCAGAGAGACCCAGTACTTC.

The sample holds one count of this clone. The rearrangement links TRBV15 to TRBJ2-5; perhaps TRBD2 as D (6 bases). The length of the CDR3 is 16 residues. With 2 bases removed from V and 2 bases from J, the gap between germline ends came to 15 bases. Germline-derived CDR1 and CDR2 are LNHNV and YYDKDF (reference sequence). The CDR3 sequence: CATSRSLGEAQETQYF. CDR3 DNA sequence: TGTGCCACCAGCAGATCCCTGGGGGAGGCACAAGAGACCCAGTACTTC.

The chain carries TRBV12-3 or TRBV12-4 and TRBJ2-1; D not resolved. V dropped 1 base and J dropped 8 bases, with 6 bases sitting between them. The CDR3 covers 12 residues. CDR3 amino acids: CASSLGVYEQFF. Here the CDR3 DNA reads TGTGCCAGCAGTTTAGGAGTTTATGAGCAGTTCTTC.

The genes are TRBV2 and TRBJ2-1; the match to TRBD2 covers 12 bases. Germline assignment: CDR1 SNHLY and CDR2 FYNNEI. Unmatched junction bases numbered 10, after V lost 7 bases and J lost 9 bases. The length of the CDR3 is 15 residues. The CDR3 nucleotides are TGTGCCAGCACCCGAAGGCTAGCGGGAGGGATTGAGCAGTTCTTC. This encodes CASTRRLAGGIEQFF.

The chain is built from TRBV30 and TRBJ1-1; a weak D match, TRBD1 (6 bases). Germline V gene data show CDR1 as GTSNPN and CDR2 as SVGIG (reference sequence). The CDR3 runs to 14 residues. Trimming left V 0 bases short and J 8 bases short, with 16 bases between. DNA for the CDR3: TGTGCCTGGAGTGTATCGGGGGGGCGCCGGGAAGCTTTCTTT. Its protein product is CAWSVSGGRREAFF.

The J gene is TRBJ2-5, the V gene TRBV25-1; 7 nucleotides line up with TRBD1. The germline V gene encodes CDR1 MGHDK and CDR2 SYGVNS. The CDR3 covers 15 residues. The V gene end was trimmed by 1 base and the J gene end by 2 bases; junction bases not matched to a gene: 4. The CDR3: CASSESARGQETQYF. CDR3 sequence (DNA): TGTGCCAGCAGTGAATCGGCCAGGGGGCAAGAGACCCAGTACTTC. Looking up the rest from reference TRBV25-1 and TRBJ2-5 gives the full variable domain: EADIYQTPRYLVIGTGKKITLECSQTMGHDKMYWYQQDPGMELHLIHYSYGVNSTEKGDLSSESTVSRIRTEHFPLTLESARPSHTSQYLCASSESARGQETQYFGPGTRLLVL.

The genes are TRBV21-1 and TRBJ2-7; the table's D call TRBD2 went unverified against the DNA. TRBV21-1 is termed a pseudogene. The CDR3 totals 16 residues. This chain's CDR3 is CASSRLLRYASYEQYF. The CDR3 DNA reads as TGTGCCAGCAGCCGGTTACTTCGATACGCCTCCTACGAGCAGTACTTC.